These 6 T cell receptor beta chains share one sample of origin, sequenced in a study of regulatory T cells in long-lasting Graves disease. Sample time point: persistent/refractory GD, antithyroid drugs over 5 years with positive TRAb. From RNA extracted from PBMCs, the TCR library was made. Building the TCR beta libraries relied on iRepertoire HTBI primers, and CDR3 regions underwent Arm-PCR. TCRdb ran MiXCR on the multiplex PCR reads and lists one entry per CDR3 protein. The profile covers around 460,000 distinct CDR3 sequences, with around a fifth appearing a single time and about 7% taken by the ten largest. This material consisted of peripheral blood mononuclear cells (PBMCs), taken when the disease was refractory, from a patient treated with antithyroid drugs. Source of these receptors: a female donor with Graves disease.

This clonotype has more than one count but fewer than ten. This chain joins TRBV18 and TRBJ1-4; 10 bases agree with TRBD1. Germline V gene data show CDR1 as KGHSH and CDR2 as LQKENI. Unmatched junction bases numbered 6, after V lost 3 bases and J lost 8 bases. This CDR3 has 15 residues. CDR3 residues: CASSPGTGAIEKLFF. The CDR3 bases are TGTGCCAGCTCACCCGGGACAGGGGCTATCGAAAAACTGTTTTTT.

This clonotype was seen repeatedly, ten times or more. V gene TRBV28 combines with J gene TRBJ2-7, with D perhaps matching TRBD2 (7 bases). This CDR3 is built from 14 residues. Germline V gene lookup returns CDR1 MDHEN and CDR2 SYDVKM. The V end was cut by 4 bases, the J end by 6 bases, with 16 bases between. The CDR3 bases are TGTGCCAGCAGTTCCGCGGGGGCCCGACGCGAGCAGTACTTC. It encodes CASSSAGARREQYF. Full variable domain (outside the CDR3, taken from reference TRBV28 and TRBJ2-7): DVKVTQSSRYLVKRTGEKVFLECVQDMDHENMFWYRQDPGLGLRLIYFSYDVKMKEKGDIPEGYSVSREKKERFSLILESASTNQTSMYLCASSSAGARREQYFGPGTRLTVT.

This clonotype was seen at least ten times. V usage is TRBV6-2 or TRBV6-3 and J usage is TRBJ2-7; 8 bases align to TRBD2. V lost 4 bases to trimming and J lost 3 bases; unmatched junction nucleotides: 11. The germline gives CDR1 MNHEY, CDR2 SVGEGT. The CDR3 loop spans 16 amino acids. CDR3 bases: TGTGCCAGCAGTTCCGCTACTAGCGGAAGTCACTACGAGCAGTACTTC. It translates to CASSSATSGSHYEQYF.

This clonotype was observed many times. V usage is TRBV12-3 or TRBV12-4 and J usage is TRBJ1-5; tentative D call: TRBD1 (5 bases). V was shortened by 2 bases and J by 3 bases, with 26 bases between the two germline ends. This CDR3 spans 20 amino acids. Here the CDR3 DNA reads TGTGCCAGCAGTTTACGCCTCAGGGTGGCCTTTCAGGTTAACAATCAGCCCCAGCATTTT. Translated: CASSLRLRVAFQVNNQPQHF.

This clonotype was detected many times. This chain links TRBV10-3 with TRBJ1-1; D remains unclear. The CDR3 runs to 14 residues. Germline CDR1 is ENHRY and CDR2 is SYGVKD. Between the trimmed V and J ends, which lost 7 bases and 1 base, there was a span of 13 bases. CDR3 amino acids: CAITLMGPNTEAFF. The CDR3 DNA reads as TGTGCCATCACCTTAATGGGCCCGAACACTGAAGCTTTCTTT.

The J gene is TRBJ2-5, the V gene TRBV7-9; D might be TRBD1 (7 bases). Germline CDR1 reads SEHNR; CDR2 reads FQNEAQ (reference sequence). The CDR3 is 15 residues long. V was shortened by 4 bases and J by 7 bases, with 19 bases between the two germline ends. CDR3 DNA sequence: TGTGCCAGCAGCTCGACTAGACAGGGTGGAAGGACCCAGTACTTC. It codes for CASSSTRQGGRTQYF.